The 15 T cell receptor beta chains below come from one sample, sequenced in a study of neurological immune-mediated disorders. TCRdb redid the calling of the 5' RACE reads with MiXCR, one entry per CDR3 protein. The sample comprises more than 30,000 distinct CDR3 sequences, about 14% of which are singletons, and more than 5% rests with the top ten. Time point in this sample: technical triplicate 2. Sequencing was done on a sample of CD4+ T cells from blood. The receptors shown here come from a female donor with HTLV-1-associated myelopathy (HAM/TSP).

At least ten counts were recorded for this clonotype. The rearrangement links TRBV10-3 to TRBJ1-2; D is uncertain. The CDR3 has 15 residues. Germline V gene lookup returns CDR1 ENHRY and CDR2 SYGVKD. V was clipped by 0 bases and J by 4 bases, with 12 bases between them. DNA for the CDR3: TGTGCCATCAGTGAGTCTAACGGCAGGAGCTATGGCTACACCTTC. It yields the protein CAISESNGRSYGYTF.

This clonotype was recorded many times. This rearrangement joins TRBV20-1 to TRBJ2-1; unclear D gene. CDR1 is DFQATT, CDR2 SNEGSKA, per germline (reference sequence). This CDR3 is built from 14 residues. Deletions cut 6 bases from V and 0 bases from J, with 12 bases between. In DNA form, the CDR3 reads TGCAGTGCGCCGGCCTATCACTCCTACAATGAGCAGTTCTTC. It encodes CSAPAYHSYNEQFF.

This clonotype was picked up many times. The V gene is TRBV20-1, the J gene TRBJ1-1; D is unresolved. The CDR3 spans 12 residues. The germline CDR1 and CDR2 sequences are DFQATT and SNEGSKA (reference sequence). V was shortened by 1 base and J by 8 bases, with 11 bases between the two germline ends. The CDR3 DNA reads as TGCAGTGCTAGAGTTAATCAGGCGGAAGCTTTCTTT. It specifies CSARVNQAEAFF.

This clonotype was detected ten times or more. The chain links TRBV12-3 or TRBV12-4 to TRBJ1-2, with unresolved D. Trimming removed 1 base at V and 0 bases at J, with 6 bases between. This CDR3 comprises 14 residues. In DNA, the CDR3 is TGTGCCAGCAGTTTAGGCGGAGCTAACTATGGCTACACCTTC. It encodes CASSLGGANYGYTF.

This clonotype was picked up many times. The chain employs TRBV20-1 and TRBJ1-5; 8 nucleotides agree with TRBD1. Germline CDR1 and CDR2: DFQATT and SNEGSKA (reference sequence). CDR3 length: 15 residues. V lost 1 base, J lost 2 bases, and 4 bases stayed unmatched. CDR3 region: CSARVLQGGNQPQHF. The CDR3 DNA sequence: TGCAGTGCTAGAGTATTACAGGGGGGCAATCAGCCCCAGCATTTT.

At least ten counts were recorded for this clonotype. J is TRBJ2-7 and V is TRBV20-1; D is perhaps TRBD2 (6 bases). The CDR3 extends over 17 amino acids. Germline values: CDR1 DFQATT, CDR2 SNEGSKA (reference sequence). Deletions cut 1 base from V and 4 bases from J, with 23 bases between. The CDR3 nucleotides read TGCAGTGCTAGAGGGGTCTCAAGGCGGGGAGGAGATTACGAGCAGTACTTC. Residues: CSARGVSRRGGDYEQYF.

This clonotype has a count of ten or more. V gene TRBV7-3 combines with J gene TRBJ2-5; D unclear. The CDR3 is 14 residues long. The germline V and J ends were trimmed by 3 bases and 5 bases, with 13 bases remaining between them. Germline CDR1 SGHTA, CDR2 FQGTGA. In nucleotides, the CDR3 is TGTGCCAGCAGCTTGTCCCCGCTCGGGGAGACCCAGTACTTC. Protein: CASSLSPLGETQYF.

Ten or more counts support this clonotype. The V gene is TRBV7-8, the J gene TRBJ2-7, with TRBD2 matching over 8 bases. Germline-derived CDR1 and CDR2 are SGHVS and FQNEAQ. CDR3 length: 15 residues. V lost 5 bases and J lost 1; bases outside the gene matches: 7. CDR3 nucleotide sequence: TGTGCCAGCAGCATAACTAGCGGAGGATCCTACGAGCAGTACTTC. It translates to CASSITSGGSYEQYF.

This clonotype was seen many times. V is TRBV29-1 and J is TRBJ2-2, with no clear D. The CDR3 length is 15 residues. Trimming left V 6 bases short and J 4 bases short, with 18 bases between. Germline assignment: CDR1 SQVTM and CDR2 ANQGSEA. The CDR3 sequence is CSVNKDDTSTGELFF. In nucleotides, the CDR3 is TGCAGCGTGAATAAGGATGACACATCCACCGGGGAGCTGTTTTTT.

This clonotype was observed many times. This chain connects TRBV4-2 to TRBJ1-1; a weak D match, TRBD1 (5 bases). V dropped 5 bases and J dropped 3 bases, with 13 bases sitting between them. The CDR3 loop spans 14 amino acids. Germline CDR1 is LGHNA and CDR2 is YNFKEQ. The CDR3 coding sequence is TGTGCCAGCAGCACCTCGGGGGGGGACACTGAAGCTTTCTTT. Translating it yields CASSTSGGDTEAFF.

This clonotype was recorded many times. The rearrangement uses TRBV5-1 and TRBJ2-3; tentatively, D is TRBD1 (6 bases). The CDR3 has 14 amino acids. The germline V gene encodes CDR1 SGHRS and CDR2 YFSETQ. The V gene lost 4 bases and the J gene lost 3 bases, with 12 bases spanning the gap. CDR3 nucleotide sequence: TGCGCCAGCAGCCCCGGACAGCGAACAGATACGCAGTATTTT. This sequence encodes CASSPGQRTDTQYF.

This clonotype was found many times. The chain is built from TRBV15 and TRBJ1-3; the D is unclear. The CDR3 totals 16 residues. Per the germline V gene, CDR1 is LNHNV and CDR2 is YYDKDF (reference sequence). V shed 5 bases and J shed 0 bases, with 14 bases lying between them. The CDR3 here is CATSYRLRSSGNTIYF. The CDR3 bases are TGTGCCACCAGCTACAGATTGAGAAGCTCTGGAAACACCATATATTTT.

This clonotype came up many times. The chain joins TRBV5-1 to TRBJ1-6, with a weak D call TRBD1 (6 bases). Germline V CDR1 and CDR2: SGHRS, YFSETQ. CDR3 size: 15 residues. V lost 2 bases and J lost 7, with 13 bases in between. CDR3 nucleotides: TGCGCCAGCAGCTTACAGGGTGGGTCAAATTCACCCCTCCACTTT. This sequence encodes CASSLQGGSNSPLHF.

There are many counts of this clonotype. The chain combines TRBV5-1 with TRBJ2-7; 13 nucleotides agree with TRBD2. The germline gives CDR1 SGHRS, CDR2 YFSETQ. V trimming: 4 bases; J trimming: 3 bases; junction bases outside the gene matches: 7. This CDR3 is 16 amino acids long. The CDR3 spells CASSPRTSGGDYEQYF. The CDR3, as DNA: TGCGCCAGCAGCCCCCGGACTAGCGGGGGTGACTACGAGCAGTACTTC.

This clonotype was detected ten times or more. The genes are TRBV20-1 and TRBJ1-6; 7 nucleotides match TRBD1. Germline V gene lookup returns CDR1 DFQATT and CDR2 SNEGSKA (reference sequence). The ends lost 1 base at V and 6 bases at J; junction bases unmatched: 6. This CDR3 has 15 amino acids. CDR3 in amino acids: CSARVRQGVNSPLHF. In DNA form, the CDR3 reads TGCAGTGCTAGAGTGAGACAGGGAGTTAATTCACCCCTCCACTTT.